Described below is a single TCR beta chain sequence and its context. The target antigen is unknown. A much larger clone is a single base away; this may be a read error. The data are from a study of blood T cells in healthy people across ages. Study-wide results and limits: Donors of long life had a larger count of naive CD4+ cells and greater diversity than aged donors. Changes seen in expanded clonotypes were possibly confounded by donor CMV status left unknown.

V shed 6 bases, J shed 11 bases, and the junction held 7 bases outside the gene matches. CDR3 length: 12 residues. Germline V gene lookup returns CDR1 MNHEY and CDR2 SMNVEV (reference sequence). A J-beta primer mix and a sample-barcoded 5' primer were used in a second PCR of roughly 6 to 12 cycles. Carrying 12 random nucleotides, a template-switch adaptor labeled each individual cDNA molecule. TCRdb re-analysed the 5' RACE reads in MiXCR, keeping a single row per CDR3 protein. The sample lists 700,000 to 850,000 distinct CDR3 sequences, around 34% occurring once. Material for sequencing was blood. The V call is TRBV27, the J call TRBJ2-3, with 8 bases aligning to TRBD1. The sequence came from a man aged 18-30 years in good health. CDR3 in DNA: TGTGCCAGCAGGTATACCGGGACAGGGCAGTATTTT. Translated, it gives CASRYTGTGQYF.